The rows below give T cell receptor beta chains drawn from one sample of a study of radiation and T cells in renal cell carcinoma. TCRdb's copy holds only in-frame clones and misses some; the assay was immunoSEQ multiplex PCR. Among fewer than 25,000 clones listed, roughly 53% were seen once. The sample in question was tumor tissue, obtained from a patient whose treatment was nephrectomy without radiotherapy. The receptors derive from a human donor with renal cell carcinoma. The CDR3 runs from the conserved cysteine through the conserved F or W. The order of the fields is J gene, V gene, CDR3 protein.

TRBJ2-1 TRBV2 CASSGWEGAYNEQFF
TRBJ2-3 TRBV5-6 CASSWTGSRIDTQYF
TRBJ1-5 TRBV5-5 CASSLGTVGNQPQHF
TRBJ2-7 TRBV5-4 CASSVGLLYEQYF
TRBJ2-5 TRBV2 CASRQDQETQYF
TRBJ1-1 TRBV6-5 CASSYLENTEAFF
TRBJ1-6 TRBV7-2 CASSLAPGNNSPLHF
TRBJ1-5 TRBV30 CAWSGVRTNQPQHF
TRBJ2-1 TRBV11-3 CASSLGAAGGNEQFF
TRBJ1-6 TRBV4-1 CASSQGQTTQLFHF
TRBJ1-4 TRBV6-1 CASSEIVTRPEKLFF
TRBJ2-2 TRBV6-1 CASIQTGTTGELFF
TRBJ1-6 TRBV9 CASSAKAGTAYNSPLHF
TRBJ2-5 TRBV18 CASLERRGNQETQYF
TRBJ2-7 TRBV11-3 CASSPGAGASSYEQYF
TRBJ2-3 TRBV5-8 CASSRLQGGGTDTQYF
TRBJ2-1 TRBV19 CASSIGGGGNEQFF
TRBJ2-5 TRBV15 CATSRGVQETQYF
TRBJ2-1 TRBV6-5 CAISRAGTVDNEQFF
TRBJ1-4 TRBV4-3 CASSRGGGGEKLFF
TRBJ2-1 TRBV18 CASSPPGLAGGQSEQFF
TRBJ1-6 TRBV9 CASSPNRDIANSPLHF
TRBJ2-3 TRBV30 CAWTSGGDFRTQYF
TRBJ2-7 TRBV11-2 CASSLVGATYEQYF
TRBJ1-6 TRBV7-3 CASSSMGGSSNSPLHF
TRBJ2-3 TRBV7-7 CASSPGLSSDTQYF
TRBJ2-7 TRBV18 CASSPAGQGGYEQYF
TRBJ1-2 TRBV6-1 CASRGTASPIGYTF
TRBJ2-2 TRBV4-2 CASSQSSGGGTGELFF
TRBJ1-1 TRBV30 CAWRDRFTEAFF
TRBJ2-5 TRBV7-8 CASSLDSVETQYF
TRBJ2-5 TRBV5-6 CASSLQLAGTKKTQYF
TRBJ2-7 TRBV5-5 CASSVGLLYEQYF
TRBJ2-7 TRBV19 CASSIGAPLGEQYF
TRBJ2-5 TRBV15 CATSRPGQDAGTQYF
TRBJ1-1 TRBV7-9 CASSSNRGRDTEAFF
TRBJ1-6 TRBV27 CASSLWGRTYNSPLHF
TRBJ2-3 TRBV7-2 CASSSDTFTDTQYF
TRBJ1-2 TRBV6-5 CASSARRGSEGGYTF
TRBJ1-2 TRBV2 CASSEAGANYGYTF
TRBJ2-7 TRBV19 CASSETGANSYEQYF
TRBJ2-7 TRBV6-6 CASSYGGLYEQYF
TRBJ1-6 TRBV19 CATRLTADNSPLHF
TRBJ1-4 TRBV6-5 CASSTGQGKAEKLFF
TRBJ1-2 TRBV5-4 CASSSIDRRLGYGYTF
TRBJ2-5 TRBV19 CASSDQGTQYF
TRBJ2-4 TRBV7-3 CASSPAPGQGIQYF
TRBJ1-1 TRBV19 CASSTRAENTEAFF
TRBJ2-7 TRBV6-5 CASGPGTVGYYEQYF
TRBJ2-7 TRBV5-1 CASSGDSEQYF
TRBJ2-1 TRBV6-6 CASSYPGRGVNEQFF
TRBJ1-5 TRBV13 CASSLSQGAAKPQHF
TRBJ1-6 TRBV9 CASSPAAADSPLHF
TRBJ1-5 TRBV6-9 CASSYSGFGNQPQHF
TRBJ2-7 TRBV5-1 CASSPYSGTGIPHEQYF
TRBJ2-1 TRBV6-5 CATTRDQKEQFF
TRBJ1-2 TRBV7-9 CASSLGGQGWYSGYTF
TRBJ2-3 TRBV9 CASRPGDGSTDTQYF